This entry lists 29 T cell receptor beta chains sequenced from one sample in a study of shared clonotypes between healthy human individuals. Repertoires were generated with immunoSEQ multiplex PCR, while TCRdb's copy carries only in-frame clones and drops some. The sample has 550,000 to 600,000 clones; roughly four fifths are singletons. The source material was PBMCs. Receptors were obtained from a woman between 35 and 50 years old in good health. Some clones in this sample may be carry-over from other donors' samples.

The chain joins TRBV7-7 to TRBJ2-5; D may be TRBD2 (7 bases). The V and J ends lost 5 bases and 1 base respectively, with 11 bases between them. The CDR3 has 14 residues. In germline, CDR1 is SSHAT, CDR2 FNYEAQ (reference sequence). CDR3 coding DNA: TGTGCCAGCAGCAGGGGGGGAGTCCAAGAGACCCAGTACTTC. It codes for CASSRGGVQETQYF.

V is TRBV27 and J is TRBJ2-7; unclear D gene. Trimming pared 5 bases from V and 2 bases from J, leaving 10 bases between. This CDR3 contains 13 residues. The germline V gene has CDR1 MNHEY and CDR2 SMNVEV (reference sequence). As DNA, the CDR3 is TGTGCCAGCAGTCCTGCAGGCCCCTACGAGCAGTACTTC. It codes for CASSPAGPYEQYF.

CDR3 protein: CASSRDRGGWNYGYTF. CDR3 sequence (DNA): TGTGCCAGCAGCCGGGACAGGGGAGGGTGGAACTATGGCTACACCTTC. The chain uses TRBV11-2 and TRBJ1-2; TRBD1 matches at 10 bases. The CDR3 covers 16 residues. Germline V lookup: CDR1 SGHAT, CDR2 FQNNGV. V shed 5 bases and J 2 bases; nucleotides not matched to a gene: 8.

The CDR3 loop reads CASSILSGRQSGELFF. DNA for the CDR3: TGCGCCAGCAGCATTCTTTCCGGCCGACAATCCGGGGAGCTGTTTTTT. The chain recombines TRBV5-1 with TRBJ2-2; D gene ambiguous. Germline V CDR1 and CDR2: SGHRS, YFSETQ. CDR3 length equals 16 residues. V was trimmed by 4 bases and J by 6 bases, leaving 19 bases between them.

The chain combines TRBV5-1 with TRBJ1-2, with D unclear. The CDR3 contains 16 residues. Trimming took 3 bases from V and 5 from J, leaving 20 bases between them. The germline V gene encodes CDR1 SGHRS and CDR2 YFSETQ. CDR3 region: CASSWAVRASGYGYTF. Written as DNA, the CDR3 is TGCGCCAGCAGCTGGGCTGTGAGGGCCTCGGGGTATGGCTACACCTTC.

The chain employs TRBV7-3 and TRBJ2-3; a weak D match, TRBD1 (6 bases). Deletions cut 5 bases from V and 0 bases from J, with 12 bases between. CDR1 is SGHTA, CDR2 FQGTGA, per germline. The CDR3 runs 15 residues. The CDR3 DNA follows: TGTGCCAGCAGCCGGTCTGGACAGAGCACAGATACGCAGTATTTT. The encoded protein is CASSRSGQSTDTQYF. Together with reference TRBV7-3 and TRBJ2-3, the CDR3 gives the full variable domain: GAGVSQTPSNKVTEKGKYVELRCDPISGHTALYWYRQSLGQGPEFLIYFQGTGAADDSGLPNDRFFAVRPEGSVSTLKIQRTERGDSAVYLCASSRSGQSTDTQYFGPGTRLTVL.

The chain couples TRBV10-2 to TRBJ2-7; D gene uncertain. Looked up from germline, CDR1 is WSHSY and CDR2 is SAAADI. The CDR3 spans 13 residues. The V end was cut by 2 bases, the J end by 4 bases, with 9 bases between. The CDR3 protein is CASSEVGGYEQYF. The CDR3 DNA reads TGCGCCAGCAGTGAGGTGGGCGGTTACGAGCAGTACTTC.

The rearrangement links TRBV6-1 to TRBJ2-7; tentatively, D is TRBD1 or TRBD2 (6 bases each). Germline CDR1 is MNHNS and CDR2 is SASEGT. The CDR3 covers 14 residues. Trimming removed 6 bases at V and 4 bases at J, with 16 bases between. This CDR3 is CASSEGGRIYEQYF. CDR3 bases: TGTGCCAGCAGCGAGGGGGGACGGATATACGAGCAGTACTTC.

The V gene is TRBV5-1, the J gene TRBJ2-1, with TRBD2 matching 11 bases. Germline loops: CDR1 SGHRS, CDR2 YFSETQ. The CDR3 is 15 amino acids. After removal of 1 base from V and 8 bases from J, the junction contained 5 bases not matched to a gene. Here the CDR3 reads CASSLLSGRVYEQFF. As DNA, the CDR3 is TGCGCCAGCAGCTTGCTTAGCGGGAGGGTGTATGAGCAGTTCTTC.

Regarding this clone: The junction departs from germline at one end; a sequencing error may be responsible. V usage is TRBV4-1 and J usage is TRBJ2-5, with 13 nucleotides matching TRBD2. The CDR3 spans 15 residues. From germline, CDR1 is MGHRA and CDR2 YSYEKL. The CDR3 loop reads CASSQVPGLAGKSNF. The CDR3 nucleotides read TGCGCCAGCAGCCAAGTCCCGGGACTAGCGGGAAAGAGTAACTTC.

This clone occurred a few times. The chain joins TRBV5-1 to TRBJ2-1, with D possibly matching TRBD1 (7 bases). Trimming stripped 3 bases from V and 9 bases from J, with 10 bases between. Germline values: CDR1 SGHRS, CDR2 YFSETQ. The CDR3 has 12 residues. CDR3 sequence reads: CASSSQGGEQFF. CDR3 in DNA: TGCGCCAGCAGCTCGCAGGGGGGTGAGCAGTTCTTC. Full variable domain (rest looked up from reference TRBV5-1 and TRBJ2-1): KAGVTQTPRYLIKTRGQQVTLSCSPISGHRSVSWYQQTPGQGLQFLFEYFSETQRNKGNFPGRFSGRQFSNSRSEMNVSTLELGDSALYLCASSSQGGEQFFGPGTRLTVL.

The V and J genes are TRBV7-2 and TRBJ1-3, with a tentative D call TRBD1 (6 bases). Trimming cost V 0 bases and J 4 bases, with 13 bases left between them. The germline V gene encodes CDR1 SGHTA and CDR2 FQGNSA. The CDR3 covers 16 residues. The CDR3 nucleotides read TGTGCCAGCAGCTTAGCGCCCGCAGGGGTGGGAAACACCATATATTTT. Protein sequence: CASSLAPAGVGNTIYF. Full variable domain (remainder filled in from reference TRBV7-2 and TRBJ1-3): GAGVSQSPSNKVTEKGKDVELRCDPISGHTALYWYRQSLGQGLEFLIYFQGNSAPDKSGLPSDRFSAERTGGSVSTLTIQRTQQEDSAVYLCASSLAPAGVGNTIYFGEGSWLTVV.

This sequence joins TRBV6-6 and TRBJ2-2; TRBD1 is a possible D gene (5 bases). This CDR3 comprises 15 residues. The V end was cut by 0 bases, the J end by 4 bases, with 9 bases between. Germline lookup yields CDR1 MNHNY and CDR2 SVGAGI (reference sequence). This chain's CDR3 is CASSYSTELTGELFF. The CDR3, as DNA: TGTGCCAGCAGTTACTCGACAGAACTCACCGGGGAGCTGTTTTTT.

This chain uses TRBV30 with TRBJ1-1, with D unresolved. Germline V CDR1 and CDR2: GTSNPN, SVGIG (reference sequence). The V gene lost 2 bases and the J gene lost 4 bases, with 11 bases spanning the gap. This CDR3 contains 13 residues. CDR3 loop: CAWSSPSGTEAFF. Written as DNA, the CDR3 is TGTGCCTGGAGTTCCCCCTCGGGCACTGAAGCTTTCTTT.

The chain couples TRBV9 to TRBJ2-3; TRBD2 matches 8 bases. V was pared by 2 bases and J by 6 bases, with 5 bases of the junction left unmatched. CDR1 and CDR2 from the germline V gene are SGDLS and YYNGEE. The CDR3 length is 14 residues. The CDR3 spells CASSVSGSMDTQYF. The CDR3, as DNA: TGTGCCAGCAGCGTCAGCGGGAGCATGGATACGCAGTATTTT.

The rearrangement links TRBV18 to TRBJ2-7; D gene ambiguous. This CDR3 has 16 amino acids. Trimming removed 0 bases at V and 0 bases at J, with 12 bases between. From germline, CDR1 is KGHSH and CDR2 LQKENI. The CDR3 DNA reads TGTGCCAGCTCACCACCGTCCGTCCCGAGCTCCTACGAGCAGTACTTC. Amino acid sequence: CASSPPSVPSSYEQYF.

This chain connects TRBV5-6 to TRBJ1-1, with a tentative D call TRBD1 (6 bases). In germline, CDR1 is SGHDT, CDR2 YYEEEE. V shed 5 bases and J shed 1 base, with 15 bases lying between them. This CDR3 spans 15 amino acids. The CDR3 here is CASREQGSGNTEAFF. DNA of the CDR3: TGTGCCAGCAGGGAACAGGGTAGTGGGAACACTGAAGCTTTCTTT. The full variable domain, its missing parts supplied by reference TRBV5-6 and TRBJ1-1, is DAGVTQSPTHLIKTRGQQVTLRCSPKSGHDTVSWYQQALGQGPQFIFQYYEEEERQRGNFPDRFSGHQFPNYSSELNVNALLLGDSALYLCASREQGSGNTEAFFGQGTRLTVV.

The CDR3 is CASSPSRLGYNEQFF. CDR3 coding DNA: TGTGCCAGCAGCCCCTCTCGTTTAGGTTACAATGAGCAGTTCTTC. The chain joins TRBV7-3 to TRBJ2-1; unclear D gene. Germline values: CDR1 SGHTA, CDR2 FQGTGA. Trimming removed 5 bases from V and 4 bases from J, with 15 bases in between. This CDR3 spans 15 amino acids.

The CDR3 spells CASSPRERTYNEQFF. The CDR3, as DNA: TGTGCCAGCAGCCCCAGGGAGAGGACCTACAATGAGCAGTTCTTC. The chain joins TRBV5-6 to TRBJ2-1; D tentatively fits TRBD1 or TRBD2 (5 bases each). The V gene lost 4 bases and the J gene lost 2 bases, with 13 bases spanning the gap. This CDR3 contains 15 residues. Germline loops: CDR1 SGHDT, CDR2 YYEEEE.

The chain carries TRBV21-1 and TRBJ2-7; the table calls TRBD2, which could not be checked here. TRBV21-1 is a recognized pseudogene. This CDR3 is built from 14 residues. CDR3: CASNLLAGVYEQYF. Here the CDR3 DNA reads TGTGCCAGCAACCTACTAGCGGGAGTTTACGAGCAGTACTTC.

The V gene is TRBV7-8, the J gene TRBJ2-1, with D possibly TRBD2 on 6 matching bases. CDR3 size: 14 residues. The germline gives CDR1 SGHVS, CDR2 FQNEAQ. Trimming took off 0 bases at V and 12 bases at J, with 15 bases between the two ends. CDR3 DNA sequence: TGTGCCAGCAGCTTAGCAACCGGGAGCGGCGTGCAGTTCTTC. As protein: CASSLATGSGVQFF.

There are a few counts of this clone. The V gene is TRBV28, the J gene TRBJ1-1; D gene unclear. V was clipped by 3 bases and J by 10 bases, with 6 bases between them. This CDR3 region has 10 residues. The germline V gene has CDR1 MDHEN and CDR2 SYDVKM. The CDR3 nucleotides read TGTGCCAGCAGTTTTGGGAGAGCTTTCTTT. Its translation: CASSFGRAFF.

The CDR3 loop is CASSYGHLSSYNEQFF. CDR3 sequence (DNA): TGTGCCAGCAGTTACGGGCACCTGAGCTCCTACAATGAGCAGTTCTTC. The rearrangement links TRBV6-6 to TRBJ2-1; D remains unclear. Per the germline V gene, CDR1 is MNHNY and CDR2 is SVGAGI (reference sequence). Trimming left V 2 bases short and J 0 bases short, with 11 bases between. CDR3 length: 16 amino acids.

This chain connects TRBV5-5 to TRBJ2-7, with a weak D call TRBD2 (5 bases). The length of the CDR3 is 16 residues. V was pared by 0 bases and J by 1 base, with 14 bases between. CDR1 SGHKS and CDR2 YYEKEE come from the germline V gene (reference sequence). The CDR3 DNA reads as TGTGCCAGCAGCTTGGGGCCACACCTAGCATCCTACGAGCAGTACTTC. Its translation: CASSLGPHLASYEQYF.

The chain has TRBV7-9 and TRBJ2-3; unclear D gene. The CDR3 loop spans 13 amino acids. Germline CDR1 and CDR2: SEHNR and FQNEAQ (reference sequence). V lost 1 base and J lost 2, with 4 bases in between. Here the CDR3 reads CASSLDVTDTQYF. For the CDR3, the DNA is TGTGCCAGCAGCTTAGATGTCACAGATACGCAGTATTTT.

This clone came up a few times. This rearrangement joins TRBV28 to TRBJ1-1; 7 nucleotides match TRBD1. Germline V gene lookup returns CDR1 MDHEN and CDR2 SYDVKM. CDR3 length: 16 amino acids. V lost 4 bases, J lost 2 bases, and 10 bases stayed unmatched. CDR3 bases: TGTGCCAGCAGTTCGCCCCTAAGACAGGGTAACACTGAAGCTTTCTTT. Protein: CASSSPLRQGNTEAFF.

The rearrangement uses TRBV7-3 and TRBJ2-1; 10 bases are a match to TRBD2. The germline V gene has CDR1 SGHTA and CDR2 FQGTGA. V lost 5 bases, J lost 6 bases, and 13 bases stayed unmatched. The CDR3 runs 17 residues. The CDR3 loop is CASSPRIGASGGNEQFF. CDR3 nucleotides: TGTGCCAGCAGCCCCAGAATCGGGGCTAGCGGGGGCAATGAGCAGTTCTTC.

CDR3 DNA sequence: TGTGCCAGCAGTTTATCCCTTACGGACAGGGCTCAGCCCCAGCATTTT. Amino acids: CASSLSLTDRAQPQHF. The gene calls are TRBV28 and TRBJ1-5; 8 bases are a match to TRBD1. This CDR3 is 16 amino acids long. From germline, CDR1 is MDHEN and CDR2 SYDVKM. J lost 6 bases, V lost 1 base, and 8 bases had no gene match.

The J gene is TRBJ2-5, the V gene TRBV5-1; D is unclear. V dropped 4 bases and J dropped 0 bases, with 19 bases sitting between them. Germline CDR1 SGHRS, CDR2 YFSETQ. The CDR3 has 17 residues. In DNA form, the CDR3 reads TGCGCCAGCAGCGCCAGGTCTAGGGCCGAGTACCAAGAGACCCAGTACTTC. Translated: CASSARSRAEYQETQYF. Filled out from reference TRBV5-1 and TRBJ2-5, the complete variable domain reads KAGVTQTPRYLIKTRGQQVTLSCSPISGHRSVSWYQQTPGQGLQFLFEYFSETQRNKGNFPGRFSGRQFSNSRSEMNVSTLELGDSALYLCASSARSRAEYQETQYFGPGTRLLVL.